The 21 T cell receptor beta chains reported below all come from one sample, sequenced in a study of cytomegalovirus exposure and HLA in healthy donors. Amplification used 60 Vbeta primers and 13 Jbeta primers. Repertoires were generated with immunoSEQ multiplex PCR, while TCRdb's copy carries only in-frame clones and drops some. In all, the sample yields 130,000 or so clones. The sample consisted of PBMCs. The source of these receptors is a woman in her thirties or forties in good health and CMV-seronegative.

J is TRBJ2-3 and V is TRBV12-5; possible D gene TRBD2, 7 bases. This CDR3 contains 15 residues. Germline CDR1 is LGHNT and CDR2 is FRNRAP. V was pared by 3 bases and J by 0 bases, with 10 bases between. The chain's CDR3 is CASGLGGASTDTQYF. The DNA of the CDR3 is TGTGCTAGTGGTTTAGGGGGGGCTAGCACAGATACGCAGTATTTT.

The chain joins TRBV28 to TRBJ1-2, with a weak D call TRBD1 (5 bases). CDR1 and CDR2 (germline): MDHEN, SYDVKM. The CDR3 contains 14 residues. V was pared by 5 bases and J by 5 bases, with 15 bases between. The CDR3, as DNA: TGTGCCAGCAGTACCTCGGGACTCCAGTATGGCTACACCTTC. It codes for CASSTSGLQYGYTF.

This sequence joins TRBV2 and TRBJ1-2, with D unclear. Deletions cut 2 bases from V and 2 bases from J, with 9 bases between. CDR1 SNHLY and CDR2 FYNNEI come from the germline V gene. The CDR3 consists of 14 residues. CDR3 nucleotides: TGTGCCAGCAGTGAAACATTGTCGAACTATGGCTACACCTTC. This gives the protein CASSETLSNYGYTF.

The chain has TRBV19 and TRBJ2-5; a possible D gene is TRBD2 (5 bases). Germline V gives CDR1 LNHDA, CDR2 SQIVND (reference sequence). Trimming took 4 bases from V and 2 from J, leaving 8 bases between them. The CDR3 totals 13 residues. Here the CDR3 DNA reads TGTGCCAGTAGTAGGACTGTTCAAGAGACCCAGTACTTC. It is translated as CASSRTVQETQYF.

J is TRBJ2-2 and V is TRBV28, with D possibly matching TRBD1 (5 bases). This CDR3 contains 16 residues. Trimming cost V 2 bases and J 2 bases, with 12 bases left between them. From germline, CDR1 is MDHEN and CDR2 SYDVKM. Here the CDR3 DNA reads TGTGCCAGCAGTTTACTCGGACATATCAACACCGGGGAGCTGTTTTTT. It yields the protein CASSLLGHINTGELFF.

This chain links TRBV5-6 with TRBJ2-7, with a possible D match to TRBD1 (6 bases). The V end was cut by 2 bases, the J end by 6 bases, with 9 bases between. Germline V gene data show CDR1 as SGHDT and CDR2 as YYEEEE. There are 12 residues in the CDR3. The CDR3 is CASSFTGSEQYV. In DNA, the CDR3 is TGTGCCAGCAGCTTTACAGGGAGCGAGCAGTACGTC.

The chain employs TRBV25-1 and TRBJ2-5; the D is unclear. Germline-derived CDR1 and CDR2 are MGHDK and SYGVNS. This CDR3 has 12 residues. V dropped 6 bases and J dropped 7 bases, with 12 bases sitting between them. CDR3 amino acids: CASSPHGATQYF. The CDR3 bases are TGTGCCAGCAGCCCCCACGGAGCGACCCAGTACTTC.

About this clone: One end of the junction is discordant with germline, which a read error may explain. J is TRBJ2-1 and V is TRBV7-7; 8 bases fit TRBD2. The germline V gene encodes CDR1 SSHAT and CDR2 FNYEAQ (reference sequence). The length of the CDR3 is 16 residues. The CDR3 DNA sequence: TGTGCTAGCAGCCCCACCGGGACTAGTCCCTACAATGAGCAGTTCTTC. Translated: CASSPTGTSPYNEQFF.

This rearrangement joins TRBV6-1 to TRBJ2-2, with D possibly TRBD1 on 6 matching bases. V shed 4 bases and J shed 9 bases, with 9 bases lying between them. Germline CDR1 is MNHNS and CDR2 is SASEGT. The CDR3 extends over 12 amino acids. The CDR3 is CASSAWDRELFF. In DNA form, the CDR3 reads TGTGCCAGCAGTGCATGGGACAGGGAGCTGTTTTTT.

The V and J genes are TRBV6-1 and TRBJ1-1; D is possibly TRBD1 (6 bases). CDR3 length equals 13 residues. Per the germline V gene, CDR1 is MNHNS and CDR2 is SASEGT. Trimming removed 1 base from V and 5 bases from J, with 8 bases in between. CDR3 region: CASSEEGDTEAFF. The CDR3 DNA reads TGTGCCAGCAGTGAAGAGGGGGATACTGAAGCTTTCTTT.

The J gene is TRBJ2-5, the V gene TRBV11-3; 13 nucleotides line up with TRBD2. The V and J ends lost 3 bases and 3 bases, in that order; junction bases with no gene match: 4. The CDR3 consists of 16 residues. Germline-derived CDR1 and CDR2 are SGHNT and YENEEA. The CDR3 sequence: CASSFSGTSGEETQYF. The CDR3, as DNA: TGTGCCAGCAGCTTTTCCGGGACTAGCGGGGAAGAGACCCAGTACTTC.

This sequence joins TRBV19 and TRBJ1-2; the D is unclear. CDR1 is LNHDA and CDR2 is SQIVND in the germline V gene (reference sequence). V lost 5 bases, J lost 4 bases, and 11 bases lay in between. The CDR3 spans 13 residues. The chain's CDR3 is CASSASPRYGYTF. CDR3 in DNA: TGTGCCAGTAGTGCGAGCCCCCGCTATGGCTACACCTTC.

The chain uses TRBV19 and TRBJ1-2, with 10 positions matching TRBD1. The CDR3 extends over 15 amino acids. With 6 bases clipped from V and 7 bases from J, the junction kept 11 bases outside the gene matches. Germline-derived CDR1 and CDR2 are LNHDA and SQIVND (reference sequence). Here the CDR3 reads CASSKRDRGSSGYTF. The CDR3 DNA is TGTGCCAGTAGCAAAAGGGACAGGGGATCGAGTGGCTACACCTTC.

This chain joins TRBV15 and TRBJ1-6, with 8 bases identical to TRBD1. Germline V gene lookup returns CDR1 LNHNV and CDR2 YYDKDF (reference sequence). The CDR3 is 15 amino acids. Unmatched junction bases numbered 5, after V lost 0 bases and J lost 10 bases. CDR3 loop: CATSRDGQGGSPLHF. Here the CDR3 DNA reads TGTGCCACCAGCAGAGACGGACAGGGAGGGTCACCCCTCCACTTT.

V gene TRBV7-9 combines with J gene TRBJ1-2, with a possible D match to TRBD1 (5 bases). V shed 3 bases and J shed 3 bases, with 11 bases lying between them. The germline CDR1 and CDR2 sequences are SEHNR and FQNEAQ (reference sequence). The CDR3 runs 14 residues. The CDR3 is CASSLLGLYYGYTF. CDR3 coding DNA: TGTGCCAGCAGCTTGTTGGGACTGTACTATGGCTACACCTTC.

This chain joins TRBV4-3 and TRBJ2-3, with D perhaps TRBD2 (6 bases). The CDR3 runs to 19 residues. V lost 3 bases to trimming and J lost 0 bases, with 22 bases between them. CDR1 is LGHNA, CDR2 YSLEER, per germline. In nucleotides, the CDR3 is TGCGCCAGCAGCCAGTTACTCCCCGGGGGACCAACTAGCACAGATACGCAGTATTTT. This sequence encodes CASSQLLPGGPTSTDTQYF.

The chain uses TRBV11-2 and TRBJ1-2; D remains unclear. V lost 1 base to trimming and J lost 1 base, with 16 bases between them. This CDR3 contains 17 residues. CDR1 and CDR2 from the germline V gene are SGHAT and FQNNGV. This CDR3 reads CASSLATSGGINYGYTF. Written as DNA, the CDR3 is TGTGCCAGCAGCTTAGCTACTTCCGGCGGAATTAACTATGGCTACACCTTC. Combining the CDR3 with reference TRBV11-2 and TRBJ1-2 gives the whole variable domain EAGVAQSPRYKIIEKRQSVAFWCNPISGHATLYWYQQILGQGPKLLIQFQNNGVVDDSQLPKDRFSAERLKGVDSTLKIQPAKLEDSAVYLCASSLATSGGINYGYTFGSGTRLTVV.

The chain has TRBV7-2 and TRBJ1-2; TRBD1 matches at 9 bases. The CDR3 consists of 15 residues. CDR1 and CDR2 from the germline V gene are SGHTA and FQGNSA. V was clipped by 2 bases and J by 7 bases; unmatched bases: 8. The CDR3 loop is CASSLYKGQGLGYTF. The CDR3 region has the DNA TGTGCCAGCAGCTTATATAAGGGACAGGGTCTTGGCTACACCTTC.

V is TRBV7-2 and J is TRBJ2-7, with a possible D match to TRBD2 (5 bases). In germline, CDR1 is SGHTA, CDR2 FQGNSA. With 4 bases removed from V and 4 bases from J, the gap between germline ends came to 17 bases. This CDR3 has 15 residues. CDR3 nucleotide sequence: TGTGCCAGCAGCTCGCCGGGATACGGCATTTACGAGCAGTACTTC. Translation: CASSSPGYGIYEQYF.

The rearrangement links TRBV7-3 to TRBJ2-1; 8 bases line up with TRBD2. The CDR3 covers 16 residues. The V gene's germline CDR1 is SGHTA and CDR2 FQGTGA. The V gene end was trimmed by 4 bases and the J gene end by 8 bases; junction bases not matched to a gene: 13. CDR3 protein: CASSYLPGGRVYEQFF. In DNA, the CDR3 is TGTGCCAGCAGCTATTTACCGGGGGGGCGGGTTTATGAGCAGTTCTTC.

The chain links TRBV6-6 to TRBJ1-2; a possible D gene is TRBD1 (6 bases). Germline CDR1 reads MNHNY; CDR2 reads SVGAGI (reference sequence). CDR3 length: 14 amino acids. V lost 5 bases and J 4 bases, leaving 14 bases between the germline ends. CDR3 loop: CASSSRGGAYGYTF. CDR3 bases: TGTGCCAGCAGTAGCCGTGGGGGGGCCTATGGCTACACCTTC.